The rows below give T cell receptor beta chains drawn from one sample of a study of blood T cell repertoires in COVID-19. Here immunoSEQ multiplex PCR was the method, and the copy in TCRdb shows in-frame clones only, minus some. Here the sample spans about 350,000 clones, more than 75% being singletons. Source material: peripheral blood. The receptors here all came from a woman aged 18 to 35 who had recovered from COVID-19. CDR3s include the opening cysteine and the closing phenylalanine or tryptophan. The order of the fields is CDR3 length, V gene, clone size, J gene, CDR3 protein. The size of a clone is reported for some rows only, either as once, few or many, or as a class for expanded clones.

15,TRBV7-2,NA,TRBJ2-2,CASSLVLRRTGELFF
16,TRBV15,NA,TRBJ1-2,CATSRENWQADYGYTF
13,TRBV6-1,NA,TRBJ2-1,CASSEERGRSEFF
14,TRBV18,once,TRBJ2-3,CASSPQQKTDTQYF
15,TRBV13,NA,TRBJ1-6,CASSLNRDYNSPLHF
14,TRBV7-9,NA,TRBJ1-2,CASSLTGGPPGYTF
12,TRBV25-1,NA,TRBJ1-6,CASSAQGSPLHF
15,TRBV5-1,few,TRBJ2-5,CASSPTSGVRGTQYF
13,TRBV12-3/TRBV12-4,NA,TRBJ2-3,CASSFYVSDTQYF
16,TRBV27,NA,TRBJ1-6,CASSLQRSAYHSPLHF
13,TRBV5-8,NA,TRBJ1-1,CASTYSWPVEAFF
16,TRBV6-1,few,TRBJ2-3,CASSEDQGELTDTQYF
16,TRBV4-3,NA,TRBJ1-4,CASSQEVRGRNEKLFF
12,TRBV6-5,NA,TRBJ2-3,CASTSYTDTQYF
17,TRBV4-3,NA,TRBJ1-6,CASSLFPPSSYNSPLHF
17,TRBV19,NA,TRBJ1-6,CASSIDLPGLNNSPLHF
13,TRBV5-6,NA,TRBJ1-2,CASSFRQGGGYTF
15,TRBV2,NA,TRBJ2-2,CASGTSGSYTGELFF
16,TRBV7-2,NA,TRBJ2-5,CASTNVGGRAAETQYF
13,TRBV30,NA,TRBJ1-5,CAWSMRDRQPQHF
14,TRBV7-2,NA,TRBJ2-5,CASSFSGRGETQYF
13,TRBV7-2,NA,TRBJ2-3,CASSLQSTDTQYF
16,TRBV5-4,NA,TRBJ2-2,CASSLVSGSNTGELFF
15,TRBV12-5,NA,TRBJ2-1,CASGLLPHRYNEQFF
14,TRBV15,once,TRBJ1-2,CATSRDGLVHGYTF
15,TRBV6-5,NA,TRBJ1-2,CASSSRQDSSYGYTF
15,TRBV27,NA,TRBJ2-1,CASSSGLAGVYEQFF
15,TRBV15,NA,TRBJ2-5,CATSRDRQYQETQYF
13,TRBV6-5,NA,TRBJ1-1,CASTLGRGTEAFF
14,TRBV4-3,NA,TRBJ1-2,CASSPGGFNYGYTF
16,TRBV5-6,NA,TRBJ2-2,CASSPFTGLGGGELFF
17,TRBV7-9,NA,TRBJ1-2,CASSLPLWTVTNYGYTF
15,TRBV18,NA,TRBJ1-5,CASSPQGVGDQPQHF
16,TRBV7-2,NA,TRBJ1-3,CASSLMAGGSGNTIYF
15,TRBV7-8,NA,TRBJ2-1,CASSFSGRAYNEQFF
15,TRBV9,NA,TRBJ1-5,CASSETGGADQPQHF
15,TRBV9,NA,TRBJ2-3,CASSASGRITDTQYF
16,TRBV5-6,NA,TRBJ2-3,CASSLRAPRSTDTQYF
15,TRBV5-1,NA,TRBJ1-5,CASSPTGDSNQPQHF
17,TRBV24-1,once,TRBJ2-3,CATSDGGLAGITDTQYF